The 11 T cell receptor beta chains below were found in one sample sequenced in a study of Ad26.COV2.S vaccination and SARS-CoV-2 variants. The sample's treatment: some 19 received Ad26.COV2.S at low or high dose, single or two shots; five or six received placebo; per-sample allocation not given. Day 63 after the first injection of vaccine or placebo was the sampling time. Sequencing used immunoSEQ multiplex PCR; TCRdb keeps in-frame clones, though not all of them. This table holds about 680,000 clones, approximately 88% found once. The sequencing here drew on peripheral blood, taken in a trial of Ad26.COV2.S vaccine versus placebo. The receptor source for this set is a person aged 18-60 years who received the Ad26.COV2.S COVID-19 vaccine or a placebo.

The rearrangement uses TRBV5-6 and TRBJ2-7; TRBD1 matches 7 bases. The germline gives CDR1 SGHDT, CDR2 YYEEEE. This CDR3 has 15 residues. Trimming removed 4 bases from V and 6 bases from J; junction bases left unmatched: 13. The CDR3 region has the DNA TGTGCCAGCAGCCCCAGGGGGACGCCCGTGGGCGAGCAGTACTTC. As protein: CASSPRGTPVGEQYF.

This CDR3 reads CAISGRGDNQPQHF. The CDR3 bases are TGTGCCATCAGTGGGCGGGGGGACAATCAGCCCCAGCATTTT. The chain recombines TRBV10-3 with TRBJ1-5, with D perhaps matching TRBD1 (5 bases). V shed 4 bases and J shed 3 bases, with 10 bases lying between them. Germline CDR1 ENHRY, CDR2 SYGVKD. CDR3 size: 14 residues.

The rearrangement links TRBV6-2 or TRBV6-3 to TRBJ1-1; D remains ambiguous. Trimming took off 2 bases at V and 0 bases at J, with 10 bases between the two ends. Germline CDR1 reads MNHEY; CDR2 reads SVGEGT. The CDR3 extends over 15 amino acids. The DNA for the CDR3 is TGTGCCAGCAGTTACGAGGTTTGGGTGAACACTGAAGCTTTCTTT. It is translated as CASSYEVWVNTEAFF.

V gene TRBV20-1 combines with J gene TRBJ2-1; 9 positions match TRBD2. Germline CDR1 and CDR2: DFQATT and SNEGSKA (reference sequence). The CDR3 sequence is 14 residues long. With 3 bases clipped from V and 7 bases from J, the junction kept 7 bases outside the gene matches. This CDR3 reads CSASAGGGANEQFF. The CDR3 region has the DNA TGCAGTGCTAGTGCTGGCGGGGGGGCAAATGAGCAGTTCTTC.

This clone occurred a few times. The chain uses TRBV5-1 and TRBJ2-7; 7 positions match TRBD1. The CDR3 is 14 amino acids. The germline CDR1 and CDR2 sequences are SGHRS and YFSETQ. V trimming: 0 bases; J trimming: 4 bases; junction bases outside the gene matches: 4. CDR3 amino acids: CASSLVQGEYEQYF. CDR3 bases: TGCGCCAGCAGCTTGGTTCAGGGGGAGTACGAGCAGTACTTC.

The chain recombines TRBV3-1 (or the pseudogene TRBV3-2) with TRBJ2-7; 8 bases line up with TRBD2. With 2 bases clipped from V and 0 bases from J, the junction kept 6 bases outside the gene matches. CDR3 size: 16 residues. Per the germline V gene, CDR1 is LGHDT and CDR2 is YNNKEL (reference sequence). The CDR3 sequence: CASSQMGLGFSYEQYF. DNA for the CDR3: TGTGCCAGCAGCCAAATGGGACTAGGGTTCTCCTACGAGCAGTACTTC.

The CDR3 reads CASSKIHRQGAHNEQFF. The CDR3, as DNA: TGTGCCAGCAGCAAAATTCACAGGCAGGGGGCCCACAATGAGCAGTTCTTC. J is TRBJ2-1 and V is TRBV7-3, with TRBD1 matching 8 bases. V dropped 5 bases and J dropped 5; count of bases not matched to a gene: 14. This CDR3 is 17 amino acids long. The germline V gene has CDR1 SGHTA and CDR2 FQGTGA.

J is TRBJ2-2 and V is TRBV19; unclear D gene. V was trimmed by 6 bases and J by 2 bases, leaving 10 bases between them. CDR3 length: 14 residues. CDR1 is LNHDA and CDR2 is SQIVND in the germline V gene (reference sequence). CDR3 residues: CASSPDKNTGELFF. The CDR3 DNA is TGTGCCAGTAGCCCAGACAAAAACACCGGGGAGCTGTTTTTT.

This clone has a single count. The chain recombines TRBV5-5 with TRBJ1-1; the match to TRBD1 covers 10 bases. The germline gives CDR1 SGHKS, CDR2 YYEKEE (reference sequence). V lost 6 bases to trimming and J lost 5 bases; unmatched junction nucleotides: 10. This CDR3 spans 15 amino acids. The CDR3 reads CASTLRGQGWTEAFF. The CDR3 bases are TGTGCCAGCACCCTGAGGGGACAGGGGTGGACTGAAGCTTTCTTT.

This clone was seen only once. The chain joins TRBV6-5 to TRBJ1-1; tentative D call: TRBD1 (5 bases). CDR1 is MNHEY, CDR2 SVGAGI, per germline. The CDR3 is 15 residues long. V was cut by 8 bases and J by 11 bases, with 27 bases left in between. The CDR3 reads CASGRGAQGSSWAFF. The CDR3 DNA sequence: TGTGCCAGCGGTAGAGGGGCGCAAGGGTCCTCCTGGGCTTTCTTT.

The J gene is TRBJ2-5, the V gene TRBV4-3; 15 bases are shared with TRBD2. The CDR3 consists of 17 residues. The germline V gene has CDR1 LGHNA and CDR2 YSLEER. V shed 3 bases and J 5 bases; nucleotides not matched to a gene: 7. The CDR3 sequence: CASSQSGTSGGRETQYF. For the CDR3, the DNA is TGCGCCAGCAGCCAGTCCGGGACTAGCGGGGGGAGGGAGACCCAGTACTTC.